The rows below give T cell receptor beta chains drawn from one sample of a study of shared clonotypes between healthy human individuals. Some clones are missing from TCRdb's copy, which holds only in-frame ones; the method was immunoSEQ multiplex PCR. Among about 340,000 clones listed, 70% to 75% were seen once. The source material was memory CD4+ T cells sorted from blood. The receptors here all came from a man younger than 40 in good health. CDR3s include the opening cysteine and the closing phenylalanine or tryptophan. Fields, in order: J gene, clone size, V gene, D gene, CDR3 DNA, CDR3 protein. The D gene is left open where the match is weak. The size of a clone is reported for some rows only, either as once, few or many, or as a class for expanded clones.

j_gene: TRBJ2-3; abundance: once; v_gene: TRBV5-1; d_gene: TRBD2; CDR3nt: TGCGCCAGCAGCGTTACTAGCGATAGGACGCAGTATTTT; CDR3aa: CASSVTSDRTQYF
j_gene: TRBJ1-1; abundance: .; v_gene: TRBV29-1; d_gene: .; CDR3nt: TGCAGCGTTGCTCCCGTCAGGAACACTGAAGCTTTCTTT; CDR3aa: CSVAPVRNTEAFF
j_gene: TRBJ2-5; abundance: .; v_gene: TRBV5-5; d_gene: .; CDR3nt: TGTGCCAGCAGCATCCCGACAGCCCAAGAGACCCAGTACTTC; CDR3aa: CASSIPTAQETQYF
j_gene: TRBJ2-2; abundance: .; v_gene: TRBV6-1; d_gene: TRBD2; CDR3nt: TGTGCCAGCAGTGAATATCTACTAGCGGGAGGCTCGAACACCGGGGAGCTGTTTTTT; CDR3aa: CASSEYLLAGGSNTGELFF
j_gene: TRBJ2-5; abundance: .; v_gene: TRBV30; d_gene: .; CDR3nt: TGTGCCTGGAGCCTACCGGGCCGCGGGGCCCAGTACTTC; CDR3aa: CAWSLPGRGAQYF
j_gene: TRBJ2-7; abundance: .; v_gene: TRBV5-1; d_gene: TRBD1; CDR3nt: TGCGCCAGCAGCTCTAGGACAGGGGCCCCAGAGCAGTACTTC; CDR3aa: CASSSRTGAPEQYF
j_gene: TRBJ1-5; abundance: .; v_gene: TRBV19; d_gene: TRBD1; CDR3nt: TGTGCCAGTAGTACAAGGACAGGGGGCTTTATCCAGCCCCAGCATTTT; CDR3aa: CASSTRTGGFIQPQHF
j_gene: TRBJ2-4; abundance: .; v_gene: TRBV7-8; d_gene: .; CDR3nt: TGTGCCAGCAGCTTAGGGGCGACGGGGCTAGCCAAAAACATTCAGTACTTC; CDR3aa: CASSLGATGLAKNIQYF
j_gene: TRBJ1-2; abundance: .; v_gene: TRBV6-1; d_gene: .; CDR3nt: TGTGCCAGCAGTGAAAGGGGCAGGTTTGGCTATGGCTACACCTTC; CDR3aa: CASSERGRFGYGYTF
j_gene: TRBJ1-1; abundance: .; v_gene: TRBV11-2; d_gene: .; CDR3nt: TGTGCCAGCAGCTTAGATTGGAACACTGAAGCTTTCTTT; CDR3aa: CASSLDWNTEAFF
j_gene: TRBJ1-1; abundance: .; v_gene: TRBV9; d_gene: .; CDR3nt: TGTGCCAGCAGCGTAGCTGGGCCTCCGGTCACTGAAGCTTTCTTT; CDR3aa: CASSVAGPPVTEAFF
j_gene: TRBJ2-7; abundance: few; v_gene: TRBV5-1; d_gene: .; CDR3nt: TGCGCCAGCAGGGCTAATACTAACTCCTACGAGCAGTACTTC; CDR3aa: CASRANTNSYEQYF
j_gene: TRBJ1-1; abundance: .; v_gene: TRBV2; d_gene: .; CDR3nt: TGTGCCAGCAAGACAGAGATGAACACTGAAGCTTTCTTT; CDR3aa: CASKTEMNTEAFF
j_gene: TRBJ2-1; abundance: .; v_gene: TRBV6-6; d_gene: .; CDR3nt: TGTGCCAGCGGAGCATTGTGGGGCAATGAGCAGTTCTTC; CDR3aa: CASGALWGNEQFF
j_gene: TRBJ2-1; abundance: many; v_gene: TRBV5-6; d_gene: .; CDR3nt: TGTGCCAGCAGCCGCCCGACTAGGGTTTACAATGAGCAGTTCTTC; CDR3aa: CASSRPTRVYNEQFF
j_gene: TRBJ1-2; abundance: .; v_gene: TRBV28; d_gene: .; CDR3nt: TGTGCCAGCATCGCAGGGTCGGGCTACACCTTC; CDR3aa: CASIAGSGYTF
j_gene: TRBJ2-3; abundance: .; v_gene: TRBV10-3; d_gene: .; CDR3nt: TGTGCCATCGGGGACTCGTATGGGGCAGATACGCAGTATTTT; CDR3aa: CAIGDSYGADTQYF
j_gene: TRBJ1-4; abundance: few; v_gene: TRBV5-1; d_gene: .; CDR3nt: TGCGCCAGCAGCCCAGGGGTCAGAGATACTAATGAAAAACTGTTTTTT; CDR3aa: CASSPGVRDTNEKLFF
j_gene: TRBJ1-5; abundance: .; v_gene: TRBV6-5; d_gene: TRBD1; CDR3nt: TGTGCCAGCAGTTACGATGGACAGGGAGGTCAGCCCCAGCATTTT; CDR3aa: CASSYDGQGGQPQHF
j_gene: TRBJ2-7; abundance: .; v_gene: TRBV27; d_gene: .; CDR3nt: TGTGCCAGCAGTTTAAACGTCGGCCGGGACGGGGCCTCCTACGAGCAGTACTTC; CDR3aa: CASSLNVGRDGASYEQYF
j_gene: TRBJ1-3; abundance: few; v_gene: TRBV30; d_gene: TRBD1; CDR3nt: TGTGCCTGGAGCAGGGACAGTGGCTCTGGAAACACCATATATTTT; CDR3aa: CAWSRDSGSGNTIYF
j_gene: TRBJ2-7; abundance: .; v_gene: TRBV19; d_gene: .; CDR3nt: TGTGCCACTACCTCAGGTCCCGGAGGGTCCTACGAGCAGTACTTC; CDR3aa: CATTSGPGGSYEQYF
j_gene: TRBJ1-1; abundance: .; v_gene: TRBV6-1; d_gene: TRBD1; CDR3nt: TGTGCCAGCAGTGAAACTCCGGGACAGGTGACTGAAGCTTTCTTT; CDR3aa: CASSETPGQVTEAFF
j_gene: TRBJ1-5; abundance: .; v_gene: TRBV5-6; d_gene: TRBD1; CDR3nt: TGTGCCAGCAGCCTTACAGGGGAGCATCAGCCCCAGCATTTT; CDR3aa: CASSLTGEHQPQHF
j_gene: TRBJ1-2; abundance: few; v_gene: TRBV28; d_gene: .; CDR3nt: TGTGCCAGCAGTCCGGACCCTTCGGTACGGGGCTACACCTTC; CDR3aa: CASSPDPSVRGYTF
j_gene: TRBJ2-1; abundance: .; v_gene: TRBV15; d_gene: TRBD2; CDR3nt: TGTGCCACCAGCAGAGTCCGAAGTACTAGCGGGAAGGACAATGAGCAGTTCTTC; CDR3aa: CATSRVRSTSGKDNEQFF
j_gene: TRBJ2-2; abundance: .; v_gene: TRBV5-4; d_gene: .; CDR3nt: TGTGCCAGCAGCCCCGGTCGACAGAAAAACACCGGGGAGCTGTTTTTT; CDR3aa: CASSPGRQKNTGELFF
j_gene: TRBJ2-3; abundance: once; v_gene: TRBV18; d_gene: .; CDR3nt: TGTGCCAGCTCAGGACCTCGGGAGTACGGCACAGATACGCAGTATTTT; CDR3aa: CASSGPREYGTDTQYF
j_gene: TRBJ2-7; abundance: .; v_gene: TRBV9; d_gene: .; CDR3nt: TGTGCCAGCAGCGTATCAGGCTCCAACGAGCAGTACTTC; CDR3aa: CASSVSGSNEQYF
j_gene: TRBJ1-5; abundance: .; v_gene: TRBV6-1; d_gene: .; CDR3nt: TGTGCCAGCAGTCAGGGTTTGAATCAGCCCCAGCATTTT; CDR3aa: CASSQGLNQPQHF
j_gene: TRBJ2-4; abundance: .; v_gene: TRBV30; d_gene: .; CDR3nt: TGTGCCTGGAGTCCGGGGGTTGTGAACATTCAGTACTTC; CDR3aa: CAWSPGVVNIQYF
j_gene: TRBJ2-3; abundance: .; v_gene: TRBV10-2; d_gene: TRBD1; CDR3nt: TGCGCCAGCAGTGACGGACAGGGGGCAGATACGCAGTATTTT; CDR3aa: CASSDGQGADTQYF
j_gene: TRBJ2-7; abundance: .; v_gene: TRBV11-3; d_gene: .; CDR3nt: TGTGCCAGCAGCCGAGCGTCAGGGGGAGGTGAGCAGTACTTC; CDR3aa: CASSRASGGGEQYF
j_gene: TRBJ2-7; abundance: few; v_gene: TRBV5-1; d_gene: .; CDR3nt: TGCGCCAGCAGCTTGGATGGGAACGAGCAGTACTTC; CDR3aa: CASSLDGNEQYF
j_gene: TRBJ1-5; abundance: .; v_gene: TRBV6-6; d_gene: TRBD1; CDR3nt: TGTGCCAGCAGTCAACAGGGGGGGGCTCGACAGCCCCAGCATTTT; CDR3aa: CASSQQGGARQPQHF
j_gene: TRBJ1-1; abundance: .; v_gene: TRBV6-1; d_gene: TRBD1; CDR3nt: TGTGCCAGCAGAATGGACAGGGGAAAGACTGAAGCTTTCTTT; CDR3aa: CASRMDRGKTEAFF
j_gene: TRBJ2-5; abundance: many; v_gene: TRBV5-6; d_gene: .; CDR3nt: TGTGCCAGCAGCTGGCGATTTCTGCACCAAGAGACCCAGTACTTC; CDR3aa: CASSWRFLHQETQYF
j_gene: TRBJ2-3; abundance: few; v_gene: TRBV29-1; d_gene: .; CDR3nt: TGCAGCGTGGGGGAGAAGTCAGATACGCAGTATTTT; CDR3aa: CSVGEKSDTQYF
j_gene: TRBJ1-1; abundance: many; v_gene: TRBV4-1; d_gene: TRBD1; CDR3nt: TGCGCCAGCAGCCAAGGGCCGGCGAGGGGGCCCACTGAAGCTTTCTTT; CDR3aa: CASSQGPARGPTEAFF
j_gene: TRBJ1-1; abundance: .; v_gene: TRBV11-3; d_gene: TRBD1; CDR3nt: TGTGCCAGCAGCCACGGGACAGGGGAGAACACTGAAGCTTTCTTT; CDR3aa: CASSHGTGENTEAFF
j_gene: TRBJ2-3; abundance: .; v_gene: TRBV29-1; d_gene: .; CDR3nt: TGCAGCGTTGTAGGAGCGGTGGGCACAGATACGCAGTATTTT; CDR3aa: CSVVGAVGTDTQYF
j_gene: TRBJ1-5; abundance: .; v_gene: TRBV19; d_gene: .; CDR3nt: TGTGCCAGTACGGGAGGGCATCAGCCCCAGCATTTT; CDR3aa: CASTGGHQPQHF
j_gene: TRBJ1-1; abundance: .; v_gene: TRBV27; d_gene: .; CDR3nt: TGTGCCAGCGGACGCCCTTCAGGGGAAGGGACTGAAGCTTTCTTT; CDR3aa: CASGRPSGEGTEAFF
j_gene: TRBJ2-1; abundance: few; v_gene: TRBV4-1; d_gene: .; CDR3nt: TGCGCCAGCAGCCAAGGATCAGCGACGGGCTACAATGAGCAGTTCTTC; CDR3aa: CASSQGSATGYNEQFF
j_gene: TRBJ1-5; abundance: .; v_gene: TRBV28; d_gene: TRBD1; CDR3nt: TGTGCCAGCAGTTTATCGGACAGGGCGGGTCAGCCCCAGCATTTT; CDR3aa: CASSLSDRAGQPQHF
j_gene: TRBJ2-5; abundance: .; v_gene: TRBV5-1; d_gene: TRBD2; CDR3nt: TGCGCCAGCAGCGGACTAGAGGGAGAGACCCAGTACTTC; CDR3aa: CASSGLEGETQYF
j_gene: TRBJ2-3; abundance: once; v_gene: TRBV4-1; d_gene: .; CDR3nt: TGCGCCAGCAGCCAAGGAGCGCGTAACACAGATACGCAGTATTTT; CDR3aa: CASSQGARNTDTQYF
j_gene: TRBJ2-7; abundance: .; v_gene: TRBV7-6; d_gene: .; CDR3nt: TGTGCCAGCAGCTTAGCGCCCTCGGTAGAGCAGTACTTC; CDR3aa: CASSLAPSVEQYF
j_gene: TRBJ2-5; abundance: few; v_gene: TRBV27; d_gene: .; CDR3nt: TGTGCCAGCAGTTTTGATAGGGAGGAGACCCAGTACTTC; CDR3aa: CASSFDREETQYF
j_gene: TRBJ1-1; abundance: .; v_gene: TRBV7-6; d_gene: .; CDR3nt: TGTGCGGGCCGGTTGGGGGACCTCGAAGCTTTCTTT; CDR3aa: CAGRLGDLEAFF
j_gene: TRBJ1-4; abundance: .; v_gene: TRBV7-9; d_gene: TRBD1; CDR3nt: TGTGCCAGCAGCCCAGGGACAGGGGGCTTTGAAAAACTGTTTTTT; CDR3aa: CASSPGTGGFEKLFF
j_gene: TRBJ1-6; abundance: .; v_gene: TRBV5-6; d_gene: TRBD1; CDR3nt: TGTGCCAGCAGCCCGGGACAGGGGGCACGTCCCCTCCACTTT; CDR3aa: CASSPGQGARPLHF
j_gene: TRBJ2-3; abundance: .; v_gene: TRBV18; d_gene: .; CDR3nt: TGTGCCAGCTCACCCTCGTCAGGCGCAGATACGCAGTATTTT; CDR3aa: CASSPSSGADTQYF
j_gene: TRBJ2-7; abundance: few; v_gene: TRBV29-1; d_gene: TRBD2; CDR3nt: TGCAGCGTAGGTAGCGGGATACTCTACGAGCAGTACTTC; CDR3aa: CSVGSGILYEQYF
j_gene: TRBJ2-1; abundance: many; v_gene: TRBV2; d_gene: .; CDR3nt: TGTGCCAGCACCCGGAGCGGTGGCTCCTACAATGAGCAGTTCTTC; CDR3aa: CASTRSGGSYNEQFF
j_gene: TRBJ2-3; abundance: few; v_gene: TRBV30; d_gene: .; CDR3nt: TGTGCCTGGAGACTTGGAGGGCTAGGGTACACAGATACGCAGTATTTT; CDR3aa: CAWRLGGLGYTDTQYF
j_gene: TRBJ2-7; abundance: .; v_gene: TRBV10-2; d_gene: .; CDR3nt: TGCGCCAGCAGTGACTCTTACGAGCAGTACTTC; CDR3aa: CASSDSYEQYF
j_gene: TRBJ2-2; abundance: .; v_gene: TRBV7-2; d_gene: TRBD2; CDR3nt: TGTGCCAGCAGCTTAAGAGCGGGAGCCGGCACCGGGGAGCTGTTTTTT; CDR3aa: CASSLRAGAGTGELFF